This TCR beta chain originates from a study of blood T cell repertoires in COVID-19. Study in general: Researchers got acute and convalescent COVID-19 samples from the United States, Italy and Spain. Nucleic acid was either cDNA or gDNA, and it came from T cells, B-cell-depleted T cells, or PBMCs.

Enrolled during active infection, Seattle patients were then followed longitudinally. V gave up 5 bases and J gave up 4 bases; unmatched junction bases: 10. The germline V gene has CDR1 MNHEY and CDR2 SVGEGT. CDR3 size: 15 residues. Methods used by the authors: The authors estimated nucleated cell counts from reference gene primer amplification. TCRdb keeps only in-frame clones here, not all; method: immunoSEQ multiplex PCR. V, J and clone size were drawn from that table, and D and trimming were deduced from the DNA. The sample holds fewer than 650,000 clones, 85% to 90% seen once. This clone showed up just a few times.

J is TRBJ1-2 and V is TRBV6-2 or TRBV6-3; 7 nucleotides align to TRBD1. This TCR was sampled from a woman between 45 and 65 years old with COVID-19, enrolled during active disease. Specimen: peripheral blood. CDR3 residues: CASSARQGRGYGYTF. CDR3 sequence (DNA): TGTGCCAGCAGTGCGAGACAGGGAAGAGGCTATGGCTACACCTTC.